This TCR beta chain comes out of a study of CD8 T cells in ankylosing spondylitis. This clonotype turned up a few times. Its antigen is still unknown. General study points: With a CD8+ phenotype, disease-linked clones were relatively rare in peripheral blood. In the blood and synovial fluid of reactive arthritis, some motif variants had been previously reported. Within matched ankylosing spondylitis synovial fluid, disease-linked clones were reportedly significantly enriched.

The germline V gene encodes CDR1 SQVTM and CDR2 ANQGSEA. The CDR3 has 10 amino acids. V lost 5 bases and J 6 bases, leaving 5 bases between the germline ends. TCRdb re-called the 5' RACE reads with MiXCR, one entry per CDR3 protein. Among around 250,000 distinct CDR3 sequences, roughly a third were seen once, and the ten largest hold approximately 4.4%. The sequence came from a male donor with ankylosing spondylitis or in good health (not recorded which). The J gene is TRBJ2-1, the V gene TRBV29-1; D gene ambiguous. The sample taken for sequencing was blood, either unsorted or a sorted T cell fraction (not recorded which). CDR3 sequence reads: CSVFINEQFF. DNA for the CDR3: TGCAGCGTTTTCATCAATGAGCAGTTCTTC.